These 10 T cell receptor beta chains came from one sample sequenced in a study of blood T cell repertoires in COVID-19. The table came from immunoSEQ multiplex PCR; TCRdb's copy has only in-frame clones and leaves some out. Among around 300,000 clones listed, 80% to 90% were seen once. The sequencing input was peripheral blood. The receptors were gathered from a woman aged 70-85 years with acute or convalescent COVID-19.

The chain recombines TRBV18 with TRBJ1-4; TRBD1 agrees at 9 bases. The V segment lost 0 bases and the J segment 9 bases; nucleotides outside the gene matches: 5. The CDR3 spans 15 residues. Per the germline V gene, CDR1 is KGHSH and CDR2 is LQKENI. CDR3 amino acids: CASSPPANRGQKLFF. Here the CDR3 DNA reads TGTGCCAGCTCACCACCAGCGAACAGGGGGCAAAAACTGTTTTTT. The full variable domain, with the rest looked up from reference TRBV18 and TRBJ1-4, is NAGVMQNPRHLVRRRGQEARLRCSPMKGHSHVYWYRQLPEEGLKFMVYLQKENIIDESGMPKERFSAEFPKEGPSILRIQQVVRGDSAAYFCASSPPANRGQKLFFGSGTQLSVL.

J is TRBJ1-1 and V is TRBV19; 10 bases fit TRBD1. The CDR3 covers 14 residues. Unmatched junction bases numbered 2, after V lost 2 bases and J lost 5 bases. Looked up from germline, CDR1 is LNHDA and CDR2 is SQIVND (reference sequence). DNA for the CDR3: TGTGCCAGTAGTATAAGGGACAGGGGAACTGAAGCTTTCTTT. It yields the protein CASSIRDRGTEAFF.

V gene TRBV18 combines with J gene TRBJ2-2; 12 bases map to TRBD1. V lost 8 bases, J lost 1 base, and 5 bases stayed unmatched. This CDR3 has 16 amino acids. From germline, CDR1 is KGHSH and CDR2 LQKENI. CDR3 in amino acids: CASLGTGGRNTGELFF. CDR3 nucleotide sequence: TGTGCCAGCCTCGGGACAGGGGGCCGGAACACCGGGGAGCTGTTTTTT.

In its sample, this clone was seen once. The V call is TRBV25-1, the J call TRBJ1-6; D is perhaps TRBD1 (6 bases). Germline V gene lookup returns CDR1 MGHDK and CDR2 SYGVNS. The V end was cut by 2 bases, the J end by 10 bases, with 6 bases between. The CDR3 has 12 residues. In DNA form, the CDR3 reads TGTGCCAGCAGTGAAGGGACATCACCCCTCCACTTT. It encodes CASSEGTSPLHF. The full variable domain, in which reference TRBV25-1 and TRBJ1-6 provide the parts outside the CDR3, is EADIYQTPRYLVIGTGKKITLECSQTMGHDKMYWYQQDPGMELHLIHYSYGVNSTEKGDLSSESTVSRIRTEHFPLTLESARPSHTSQYLCASSEGTSPLHFGNGTRLTVT.

CDR3 sequence (DNA): TGTGCCACCAGCAGAAGACAGGGGGTGTATGAGCAGTTCTTC. Its protein product is CATSRRQGVYEQFF. The chain joins TRBV15 to TRBJ2-1; 9 bases are shared with TRBD1. CDR1 is LNHNV, CDR2 YYDKDF, per germline (reference sequence). The CDR3 is made up of 14 amino acids. The junction had 4 bases not matched to a gene; V was cut back by 2 bases and J by 8 bases.

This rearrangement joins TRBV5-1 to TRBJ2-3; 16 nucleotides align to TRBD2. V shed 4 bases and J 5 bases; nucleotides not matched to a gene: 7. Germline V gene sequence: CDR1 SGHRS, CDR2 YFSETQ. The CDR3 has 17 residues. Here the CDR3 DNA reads TGCGCCAGCAGCCCGGGACTAGCGGGGGGGCCCGGAGATACGCAGTATTTT. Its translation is CASSPGLAGGPGDTQYF.

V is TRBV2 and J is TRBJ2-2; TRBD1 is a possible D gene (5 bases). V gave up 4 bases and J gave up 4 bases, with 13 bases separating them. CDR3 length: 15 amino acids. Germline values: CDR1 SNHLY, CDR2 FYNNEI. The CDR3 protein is CASSVRQGGTGELFF. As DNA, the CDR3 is TGTGCCAGCAGTGTACGGCAGGGTGGCACCGGGGAGCTGTTTTTT. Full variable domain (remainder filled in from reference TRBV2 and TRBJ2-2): EPEVTQTPSHQVTQMGQEVILRCVPISNHLYFYWYRQILGQKVEFLVSFYNNEISEKSEIFDDQFSVERPDGSNFTLKIRSTKLEDSAMYFCASSVRQGGTGELFFGEGSRLTVL.

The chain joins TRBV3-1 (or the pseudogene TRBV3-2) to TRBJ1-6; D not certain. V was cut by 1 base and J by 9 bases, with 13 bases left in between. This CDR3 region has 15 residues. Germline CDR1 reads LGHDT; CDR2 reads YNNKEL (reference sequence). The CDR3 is CASSQGYDSGSPLHF. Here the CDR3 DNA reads TGTGCCAGCAGCCAAGGATACGACTCGGGTTCACCCCTCCACTTT.

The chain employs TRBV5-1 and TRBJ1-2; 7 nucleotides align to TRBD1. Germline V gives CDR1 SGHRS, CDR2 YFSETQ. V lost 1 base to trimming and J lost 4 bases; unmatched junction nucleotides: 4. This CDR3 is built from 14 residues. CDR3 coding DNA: TGCGCCAGCAGCTTGTTGGACAGGTCCTATGGCTACACCTTC. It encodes CASSLLDRSYGYTF.

CDR3 sequence reads: CASSQATGELLGEQFF. Here the CDR3 DNA reads TGCGCCAGCAGCCAAGCGACGGGGGAGCTTCTGGGGGAGCAGTTCTTC. The V and J genes are TRBV4-1 and TRBJ2-1, with D perhaps matching TRBD2 (6 bases). Germline CDR1 and CDR2: MGHRA and YSYEKL. This CDR3 spans 16 amino acids. Trimming cost V 1 base and J 10 bases, with 20 bases left between them.